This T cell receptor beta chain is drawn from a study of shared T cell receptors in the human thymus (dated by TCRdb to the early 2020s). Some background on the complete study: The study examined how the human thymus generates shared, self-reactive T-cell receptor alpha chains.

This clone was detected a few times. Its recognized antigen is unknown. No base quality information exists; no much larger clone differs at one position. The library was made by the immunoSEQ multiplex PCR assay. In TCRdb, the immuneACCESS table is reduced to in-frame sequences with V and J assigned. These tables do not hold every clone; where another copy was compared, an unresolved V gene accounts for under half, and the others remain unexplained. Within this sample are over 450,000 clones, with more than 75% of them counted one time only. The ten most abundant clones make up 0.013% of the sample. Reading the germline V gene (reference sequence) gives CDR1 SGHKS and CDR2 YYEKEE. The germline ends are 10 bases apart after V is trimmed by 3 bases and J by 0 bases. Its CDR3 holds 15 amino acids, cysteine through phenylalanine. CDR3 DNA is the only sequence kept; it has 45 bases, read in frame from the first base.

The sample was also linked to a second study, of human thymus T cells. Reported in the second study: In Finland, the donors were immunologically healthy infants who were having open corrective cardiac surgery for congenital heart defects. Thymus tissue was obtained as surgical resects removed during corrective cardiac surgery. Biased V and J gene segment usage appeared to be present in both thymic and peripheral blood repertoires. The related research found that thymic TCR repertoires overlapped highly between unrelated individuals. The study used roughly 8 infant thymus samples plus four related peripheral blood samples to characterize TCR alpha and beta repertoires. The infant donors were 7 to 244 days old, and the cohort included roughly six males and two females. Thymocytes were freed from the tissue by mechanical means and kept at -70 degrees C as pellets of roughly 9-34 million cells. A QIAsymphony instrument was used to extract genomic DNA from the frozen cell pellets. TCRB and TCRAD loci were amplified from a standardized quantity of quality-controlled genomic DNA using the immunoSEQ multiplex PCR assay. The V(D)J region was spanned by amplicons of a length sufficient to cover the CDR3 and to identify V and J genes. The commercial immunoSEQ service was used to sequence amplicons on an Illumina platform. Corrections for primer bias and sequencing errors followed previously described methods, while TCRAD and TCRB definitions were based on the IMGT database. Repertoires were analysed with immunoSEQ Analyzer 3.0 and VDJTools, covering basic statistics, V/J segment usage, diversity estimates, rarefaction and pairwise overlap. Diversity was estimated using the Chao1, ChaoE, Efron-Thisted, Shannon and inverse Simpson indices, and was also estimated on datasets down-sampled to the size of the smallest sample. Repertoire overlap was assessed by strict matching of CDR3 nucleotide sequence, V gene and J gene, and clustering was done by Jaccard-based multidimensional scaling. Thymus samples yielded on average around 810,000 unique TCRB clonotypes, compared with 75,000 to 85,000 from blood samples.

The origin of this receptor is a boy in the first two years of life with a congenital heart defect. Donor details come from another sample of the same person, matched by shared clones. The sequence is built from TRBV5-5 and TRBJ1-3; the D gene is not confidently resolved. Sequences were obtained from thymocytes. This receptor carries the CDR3 CASSSRPLSGNTIYF. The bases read TGTGCCAGCAGCTCCAGGCCACTCTCTGGAAACACCATATATTTT.